The text below deals with one T cell receptor (beta chain). This clonotype has a single count. Its antigen target is currently unknown. Base-call qualities are not available, and no considerably larger clone is one nucleotide away. One read alone is a weak basis. The germline V gene specifies MNHEY as CDR1 and SVGEGT as CDR2. Counted from cysteine to phenylalanine, this CDR3 has 11 amino acids. CDR3 DNA only is kept here, 33 bases in frame from base 1. The junction carries 7 bases between V and J, which are trimmed by 2 bases and 11 bases respectively. Peripheral blood CD8+ and CD4+ T cells from healthy donors, Susac syndrome patients and multiple sclerosis patients were profiled using high-throughput TCR beta sequencing. The Susac syndrome patients fulfilled recently defined diagnostic criteria for either definite or probable disease. Bulk CD8+ and CD4+ T cells were purified by magnetic negative isolation, whereas CD8+ TEMRA cells were enriched by FACS. Blood was drawn into EDTA tubes, processed within 24 hours, and PBMCs were isolated by density gradient centrifugation. PBMCs intended for TCR sequencing were cryopreserved in liquid nitrogen and thawed later in a water bath at 37 degrees C. A purity of at least 90% was achieved for sorted or isolated CD4+, CD8+ and CD8+ TEMRA cells.

This sample was included in a study of CD8 T cells in Susac syndrome (dated by TCRdb to the late 2010s). In the study overall: Of the Susac syndrome patients who were sequenced, about 6 had clinically active disease and roughly 8 were in clinical remission. Susac syndrome patients were therapy-naive, on corticosteroids (some also receiving IVIg), or on IVIg alone at blood withdrawal. The study compared CD8+ T cell repertoire clonality among 11 to 12 healthy donors, approximately 14 Susac syndrome patients and fewer than 19 multiple sclerosis patients. The study used repertoire sequencing to test whether antigen drove CD8+ T cell activation and differentiation in Susac syndrome.

RNA was extracted using the RNeasy kit, and about 0.45 to 1 microgram was reverse transcribed with random hexamers. The immunoSEQ multiplex PCR assay, covering 54 Vbeta and 13 Jbeta segments, was used to amplify TCR beta CDR3 regions. To correct PCR amplification bias, a synthetic template baseline was used for both primer optimization and computational correction. Under the source paper's analysis protocol: Reads were annotated to V, D and J genes per IMGT and analyzed with immunoSEQ Analyzer, keeping only productive sequences. Clonality was computed as one minus Shannon entropy normalized by log2 of the number of productive unique sequences. For each patient and control, public and private clones were evaluated within the 100 most prevalent clones. Clones were defined as Susac-specific when absent from the healthy and MS cohorts, from fewer than 1,300 published viral clones and from other ImmuneACCESS disease sequences. The raw public data were reprocessed by TCRdb itself: fastp quality trimming at Q25, MiXCR clonotype calling, in-frame beta chains only. For every CDR3 protein sequence, its rows merge into one entry that carries the most common genes and DNA. These V and J calls derive from TCRdb rather than the authors' analysis. The sample contains 84,000 or so distinct CDR3 sequences, more than 85% of them found a single time. The top ten clones comprise more than 0.45% of the sample.

On the study overall, not on this receptor specifically: Susac syndrome CD8+ repertoires showed clonal expansion, highest in CD8+ TEMRA cells and greater in clinically active than remitting patients. In the total CD8+ and CD8+ TEMRA repertoires, sixteen and five Susac-specific public clones, respectively, were identified. The number of individuals in the TCR sequencing and HLA analysis was recognized as being relatively small.

Here the chain combines TRBV6-2 or TRBV6-3 and TRBJ2-1; confidence is insufficient to name the D gene. Sequences were obtained from CD8+ T cells from PBMCs. This TCR derives from a human donor with Susac syndrome. The CDR3 protein: CASSYVGQQFF. The DNA is TGTGCCAGCAGTTACGTCGGCCAGCAGTTCTTC.